This T cell receptor (beta chain) was obtained from a study of a mutant IDH1 vaccine in newly diagnosed glioma. Study as a whole: Once 4-6 weeks had passed after radiotherapy alone, vaccination started, or it started with temozolomide cycles.

Turning to this clone: Its antigen is unknown.

Profiling relied on immunoSEQ multiplex PCR, and the TCRdb table lists in-frame clones only, not all of them. The data hold about 46,000 clones, with 85% to 95% observed a single time. This CDR3 has 13 residues. CDR1 MGHDK and CDR2 SYGVNS come from the germline V gene. Trimming pared 0 bases from V and 2 bases from J, leaving 4 bases between. Stated time point: week 35, safety follow-up. With topical imiquimod, each dose of the vaccine consisted of 300 ug of mutant IDH1 20-mer peptide. Source: PBMCs, taken from a glioma patient whose treatment included an IDH1 peptide vaccine. The chain carries TRBV25-1 and TRBJ2-5; D not certain. The sequence derives from a man aged 45 to 65 with glioma. The CDR3 spells CASSEYGQETQYF. DNA for the CDR3: TGTGCCAGCAGTGAATATGGACAAGAGACCCAGTACTTC.